This entry concerns a single TCR beta chain. This clone's antigen is unknown. No clone much larger than this one lies a single base away; base qualities are absent. The CDR3, cysteine through phenylalanine, is 16 amino acids long. Only CDR3 DNA remains: 48 bases, in frame from the first base. The germline V end is reduced by 1 base and the J end by 5 bases; junction bases left unmatched: 6. The germline V gene provides CDR1 MGHRA and CDR2 YSYEKL. The run used an Illumina HiSeq 1500. TCRdb trimmed public reads at Q25 via fastp, called clones via MiXCR and kept in-frame beta chains. Rows are unified per CDR3 protein, each entry keeping the most common DNA and genes. In all, the sample holds hundreds of thousands of distinct CDR3 sequences, and around 32% of those were seen once. Over 15% of the sample goes to the ten largest clones. This sample's treatment or condition label indicates: in vitro stimulation with specific CMV peptide epitopes to enrich CMV-specific T cells.

These data originate in a study of T cell repertoires in cytomegalovirus infection (dated by TCRdb to about 2019). Regarding the complete study: Recently identified HLA-C-restricted CMV epitopes, whose presentation resists viral immunomodulation, were targeted by peptide stimulations together with well-studied HLA-B-restricted epitopes. The HLA type of each donor mattered for the analysis, because public TCR beta signatures pointed to carriage of CMV infection along with the matching HLA type. Broader findings and caveats from the paper: In both this cohort and an independent cohort of more than 350 donors, the cumulative frequency of public TCR beta family members distinguished carriers of CMV infection plus the relevant HLA type. The ex vivo response was dominated by HLA-C-restricted CMV-specific TCR beta clonotypes, which also provided the single most frequent clonotype in two of eight donors.

The receptor chain draws on TRBV4-1 and TRBJ2-1, with TRBD2 matching 9 junction bases. The sequence was obtained from a human donor in good health (CMV status not recorded). Some clones in this sample may be carry-over from other donors' samples. The material was cultured PBMCs, obtained from culture after CMV antigen stimulation. The nucleotides are TGCGCCAGCAGCCAAGTATGGGCGGGGGGGAACAATGAGCAGTTCTTC. The translation is CASSQVWAGGNNEQFF.